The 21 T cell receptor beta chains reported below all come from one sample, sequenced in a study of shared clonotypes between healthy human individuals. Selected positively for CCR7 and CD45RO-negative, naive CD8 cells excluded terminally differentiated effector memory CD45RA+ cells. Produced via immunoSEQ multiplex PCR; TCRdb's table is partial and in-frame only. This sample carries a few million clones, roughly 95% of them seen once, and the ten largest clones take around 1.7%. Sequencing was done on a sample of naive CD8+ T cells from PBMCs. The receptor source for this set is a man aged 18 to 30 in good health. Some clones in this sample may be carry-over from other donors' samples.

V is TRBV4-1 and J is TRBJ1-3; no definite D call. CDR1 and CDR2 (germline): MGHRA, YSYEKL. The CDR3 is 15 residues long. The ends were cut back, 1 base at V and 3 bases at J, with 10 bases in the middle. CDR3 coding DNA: TGCGCCAGCAGCCAAGTCCCGGCGGTTGGAAACACCATATATTTT. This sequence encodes CASSQVPAVGNTIYF.

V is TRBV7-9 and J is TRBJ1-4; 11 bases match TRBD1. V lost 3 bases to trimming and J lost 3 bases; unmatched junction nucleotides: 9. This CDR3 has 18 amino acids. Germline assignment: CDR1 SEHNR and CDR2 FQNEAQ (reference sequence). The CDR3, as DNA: TGTGCCAGCAGCTTGAGGGGACAGGGGGACGGCCCTAATGAAAAACTGTTTTTT. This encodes CASSLRGQGDGPNEKLFF.

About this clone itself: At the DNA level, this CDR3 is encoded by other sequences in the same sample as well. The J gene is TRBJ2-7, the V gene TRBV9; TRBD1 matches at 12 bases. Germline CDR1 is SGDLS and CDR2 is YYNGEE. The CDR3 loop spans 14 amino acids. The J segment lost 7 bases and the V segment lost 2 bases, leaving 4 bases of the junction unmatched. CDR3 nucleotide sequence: TGTGCCAGCAGCGTGGGACAGGGGGCTCGGGAGCAGTACTTC. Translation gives CASSVGQGAREQYF.

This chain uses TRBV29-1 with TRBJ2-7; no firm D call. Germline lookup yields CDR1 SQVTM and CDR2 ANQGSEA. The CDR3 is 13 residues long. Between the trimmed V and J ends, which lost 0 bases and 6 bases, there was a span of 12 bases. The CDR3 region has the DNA TGCAGCGTTGAAGATTTTAGAGGTGGCGAGCAGTACTTC. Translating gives CSVEDFRGGEQYF.

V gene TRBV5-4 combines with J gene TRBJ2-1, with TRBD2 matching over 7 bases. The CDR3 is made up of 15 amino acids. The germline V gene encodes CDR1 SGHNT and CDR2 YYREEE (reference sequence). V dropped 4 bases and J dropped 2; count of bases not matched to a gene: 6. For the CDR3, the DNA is TGTGCCAGCAGCCACCGACTAGCCCCCTACAATGAGCAGTTCTTC. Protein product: CASSHRLAPYNEQFF.

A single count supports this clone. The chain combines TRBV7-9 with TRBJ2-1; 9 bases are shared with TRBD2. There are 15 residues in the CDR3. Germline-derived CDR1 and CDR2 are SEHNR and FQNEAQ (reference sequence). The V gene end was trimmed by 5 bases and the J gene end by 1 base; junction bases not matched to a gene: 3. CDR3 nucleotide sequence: TGTGCCAGCAGCAAGAGCGGGGGGTCCTACAATGAGCAGTTCTTC. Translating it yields CASSKSGGSYNEQFF.

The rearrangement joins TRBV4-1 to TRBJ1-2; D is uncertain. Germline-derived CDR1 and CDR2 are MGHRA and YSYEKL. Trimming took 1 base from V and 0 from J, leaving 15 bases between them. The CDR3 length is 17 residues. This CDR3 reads CASSQGIWGEANYGYTF. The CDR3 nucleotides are TGCGCCAGCAGCCAAGGCATCTGGGGAGAGGCTAACTATGGCTACACCTTC.

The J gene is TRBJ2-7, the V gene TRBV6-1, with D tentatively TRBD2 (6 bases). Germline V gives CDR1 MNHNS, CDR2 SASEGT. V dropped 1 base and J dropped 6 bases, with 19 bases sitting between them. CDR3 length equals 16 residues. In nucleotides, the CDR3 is TGTGCCAGCAGTGAAGTGGAGGGAGGTCTGATGGGCGAGCAGTACTTC. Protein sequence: CASSEVEGGLMGEQYF.

The CDR3 sequence is CASSFGLAGRGSEQYF. For the CDR3, the DNA is TGTGCCAGCAGTTTCGGGCTAGCGGGAAGGGGTAGCGAGCAGTACTTC. The chain combines TRBV27 with TRBJ2-7; 9 bases are shared with TRBD2. This CDR3 comprises 16 residues. Germline values: CDR1 MNHEY, CDR2 SMNVEV (reference sequence). After removal of 3 bases from V and 6 bases from J, the junction contained 12 bases not matched to a gene.

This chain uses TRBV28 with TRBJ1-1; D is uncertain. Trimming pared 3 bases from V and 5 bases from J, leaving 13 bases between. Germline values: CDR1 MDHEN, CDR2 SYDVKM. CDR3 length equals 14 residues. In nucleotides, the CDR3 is TGTGCCAGCAGTTTCTGGGGTATTAGGACTGAAGCTTTCTTT. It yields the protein CASSFWGIRTEAFF.

CDR3 protein: CASSVGSPARDTQYF. The CDR3 DNA reads TGTGCCAGCAGCGTAGGGTCTCCTGCTAGGGATACGCAGTATTTT. This chain joins TRBV9 and TRBJ2-3; D is uncertain. Trimming pared 0 bases from V and 6 bases from J, leaving 14 bases between. CDR1 SGDLS and CDR2 YYNGEE come from the germline V gene. The CDR3 sequence is 15 residues long.

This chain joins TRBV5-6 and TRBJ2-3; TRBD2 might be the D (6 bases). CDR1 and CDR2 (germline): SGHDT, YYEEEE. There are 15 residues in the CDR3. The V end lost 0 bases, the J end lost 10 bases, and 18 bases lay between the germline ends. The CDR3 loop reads CASSLVGSTGKAQYF. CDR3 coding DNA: TGTGCCAGCAGCTTGGTCGGGAGCACCGGGAAGGCGCAGTATTTT.

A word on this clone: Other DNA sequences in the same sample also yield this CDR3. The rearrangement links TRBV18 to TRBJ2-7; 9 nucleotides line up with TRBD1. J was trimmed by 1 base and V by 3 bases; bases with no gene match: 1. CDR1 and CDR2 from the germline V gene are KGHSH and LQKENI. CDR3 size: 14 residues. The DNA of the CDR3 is TGTGCCAGCTCACCCGGGACAGGGTCCTACGAGCAGTACTTC. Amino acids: CASSPGTGSYEQYF.

The CDR3 sequence: CASSQVRSYEQYF. DNA for the CDR3: TGCGCCAGCAGCCAAGTTAGGTCCTACGAGCAGTACTTC. J is TRBJ2-7 and V is TRBV4-1; D uncertain. The germline V gene encodes CDR1 MGHRA and CDR2 YSYEKL. CDR3 length equals 13 residues. V was shortened by 1 base and J by 1 base, with 5 bases between the two germline ends.

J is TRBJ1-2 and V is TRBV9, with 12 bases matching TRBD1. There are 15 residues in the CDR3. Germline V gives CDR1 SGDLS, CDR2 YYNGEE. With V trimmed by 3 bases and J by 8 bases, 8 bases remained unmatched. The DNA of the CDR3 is TGTGCCAGCAGCGGCTCCGGGACAGGGGGCAAAGGCTACACCTTC. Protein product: CASSGSGTGGKGYTF.

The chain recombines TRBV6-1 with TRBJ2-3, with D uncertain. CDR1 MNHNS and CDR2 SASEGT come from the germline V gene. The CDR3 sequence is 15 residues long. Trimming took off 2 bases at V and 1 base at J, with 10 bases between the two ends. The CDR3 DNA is TGTGCCAGCAGTGAAACGATCCGCCGCACAGATACGCAGTATTTT. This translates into CASSETIRRTDTQYF.

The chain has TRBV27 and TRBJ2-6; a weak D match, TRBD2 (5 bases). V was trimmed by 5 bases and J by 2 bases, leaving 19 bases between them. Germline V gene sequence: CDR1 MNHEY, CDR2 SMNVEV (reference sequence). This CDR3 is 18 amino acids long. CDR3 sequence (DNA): TGTGCCAGCAGTCCCCTGGACTTAACGCTAGCTGGGGCCAACGTCCTGACTTTC. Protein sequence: CASSPLDLTLAGANVLTF.

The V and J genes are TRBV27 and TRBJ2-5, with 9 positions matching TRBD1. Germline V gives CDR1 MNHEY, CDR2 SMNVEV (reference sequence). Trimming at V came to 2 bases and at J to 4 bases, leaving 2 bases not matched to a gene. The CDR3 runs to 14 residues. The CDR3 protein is CASSLTGGRETQYF. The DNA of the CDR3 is TGTGCCAGCAGTTTAACAGGGGGCAGAGAGACCCAGTACTTC.

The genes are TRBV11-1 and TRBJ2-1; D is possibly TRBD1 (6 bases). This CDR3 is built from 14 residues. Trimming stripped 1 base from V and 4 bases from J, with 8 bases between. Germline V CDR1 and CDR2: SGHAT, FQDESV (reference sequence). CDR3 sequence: CASSLEGDYNEQFF. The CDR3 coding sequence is TGTGCCAGCAGCTTAGAGGGGGATTACAATGAGCAGTTCTTC.

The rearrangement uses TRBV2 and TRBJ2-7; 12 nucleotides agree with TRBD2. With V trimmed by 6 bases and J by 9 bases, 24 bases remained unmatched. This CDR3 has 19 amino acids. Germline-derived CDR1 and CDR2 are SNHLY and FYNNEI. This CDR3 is CASSGPLAGGESFPSRQYF. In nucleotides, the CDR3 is TGTGCCAGCAGCGGCCCACTAGCGGGAGGCGAGTCATTTCCTTCTCGGCAGTACTTC.

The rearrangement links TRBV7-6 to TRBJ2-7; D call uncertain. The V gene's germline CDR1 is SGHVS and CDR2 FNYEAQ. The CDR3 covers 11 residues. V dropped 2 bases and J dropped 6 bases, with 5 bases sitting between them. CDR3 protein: CASSLKGEQYF. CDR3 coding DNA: TGTGCCAGCAGCTTAAAGGGCGAGCAGTACTTC.